This TCR beta chain is from a study of Graves' ophthalmopathy and Graves' hyperthyroidism. General study findings and limits: A majority of expanded thyroid clonotypes exceeding 0.001 frequency were likewise present in blood. Researchers report that a 13-signature model separated ophthalmopathy from stable hyperthyroidism, posting about 87% sensitivity and 65% to 82% specificity.

RNA transcripts yielded amplified TCR beta CDR3 regions. An opening RT-PCR round employed HTBI primers and preceded a second-round multiplex PCR. In TCRdb, the multiplex PCR reads were re-called with MiXCR into one record per CDR3 protein. The sample holds over a million distinct CDR3 sequences; about 38% are singletons and the top ten take 11%. A remark on this clonotype: Its antigen remains unknown.

The CDR3 has 14 residues. Trimming took 0 bases from V and 2 from J, leaving 8 bases between them. Germline values: CDR1 SGHKS, CDR2 YYEKEE (reference sequence). Hyperthyroidism cases were recent diagnoses of under 2 months' duration in people aged 18 to 65. Uncontrolled infections, pregnancy, lactation or other autoimmune diseases led to patient exclusion. The source is an adult man with Graves' hyperthyroidism. Sequenced sample: peripheral blood or thyroid tissue (not recorded which). The V call is TRBV5-5, the J call TRBJ2-5; D is unresolved. CDR3 sequence (DNA): TGTGCCAGCAGCTTGGGGGCAGAACAAGAGACCCAGTACTTC. Its translation: CASSLGAEQETQYF.